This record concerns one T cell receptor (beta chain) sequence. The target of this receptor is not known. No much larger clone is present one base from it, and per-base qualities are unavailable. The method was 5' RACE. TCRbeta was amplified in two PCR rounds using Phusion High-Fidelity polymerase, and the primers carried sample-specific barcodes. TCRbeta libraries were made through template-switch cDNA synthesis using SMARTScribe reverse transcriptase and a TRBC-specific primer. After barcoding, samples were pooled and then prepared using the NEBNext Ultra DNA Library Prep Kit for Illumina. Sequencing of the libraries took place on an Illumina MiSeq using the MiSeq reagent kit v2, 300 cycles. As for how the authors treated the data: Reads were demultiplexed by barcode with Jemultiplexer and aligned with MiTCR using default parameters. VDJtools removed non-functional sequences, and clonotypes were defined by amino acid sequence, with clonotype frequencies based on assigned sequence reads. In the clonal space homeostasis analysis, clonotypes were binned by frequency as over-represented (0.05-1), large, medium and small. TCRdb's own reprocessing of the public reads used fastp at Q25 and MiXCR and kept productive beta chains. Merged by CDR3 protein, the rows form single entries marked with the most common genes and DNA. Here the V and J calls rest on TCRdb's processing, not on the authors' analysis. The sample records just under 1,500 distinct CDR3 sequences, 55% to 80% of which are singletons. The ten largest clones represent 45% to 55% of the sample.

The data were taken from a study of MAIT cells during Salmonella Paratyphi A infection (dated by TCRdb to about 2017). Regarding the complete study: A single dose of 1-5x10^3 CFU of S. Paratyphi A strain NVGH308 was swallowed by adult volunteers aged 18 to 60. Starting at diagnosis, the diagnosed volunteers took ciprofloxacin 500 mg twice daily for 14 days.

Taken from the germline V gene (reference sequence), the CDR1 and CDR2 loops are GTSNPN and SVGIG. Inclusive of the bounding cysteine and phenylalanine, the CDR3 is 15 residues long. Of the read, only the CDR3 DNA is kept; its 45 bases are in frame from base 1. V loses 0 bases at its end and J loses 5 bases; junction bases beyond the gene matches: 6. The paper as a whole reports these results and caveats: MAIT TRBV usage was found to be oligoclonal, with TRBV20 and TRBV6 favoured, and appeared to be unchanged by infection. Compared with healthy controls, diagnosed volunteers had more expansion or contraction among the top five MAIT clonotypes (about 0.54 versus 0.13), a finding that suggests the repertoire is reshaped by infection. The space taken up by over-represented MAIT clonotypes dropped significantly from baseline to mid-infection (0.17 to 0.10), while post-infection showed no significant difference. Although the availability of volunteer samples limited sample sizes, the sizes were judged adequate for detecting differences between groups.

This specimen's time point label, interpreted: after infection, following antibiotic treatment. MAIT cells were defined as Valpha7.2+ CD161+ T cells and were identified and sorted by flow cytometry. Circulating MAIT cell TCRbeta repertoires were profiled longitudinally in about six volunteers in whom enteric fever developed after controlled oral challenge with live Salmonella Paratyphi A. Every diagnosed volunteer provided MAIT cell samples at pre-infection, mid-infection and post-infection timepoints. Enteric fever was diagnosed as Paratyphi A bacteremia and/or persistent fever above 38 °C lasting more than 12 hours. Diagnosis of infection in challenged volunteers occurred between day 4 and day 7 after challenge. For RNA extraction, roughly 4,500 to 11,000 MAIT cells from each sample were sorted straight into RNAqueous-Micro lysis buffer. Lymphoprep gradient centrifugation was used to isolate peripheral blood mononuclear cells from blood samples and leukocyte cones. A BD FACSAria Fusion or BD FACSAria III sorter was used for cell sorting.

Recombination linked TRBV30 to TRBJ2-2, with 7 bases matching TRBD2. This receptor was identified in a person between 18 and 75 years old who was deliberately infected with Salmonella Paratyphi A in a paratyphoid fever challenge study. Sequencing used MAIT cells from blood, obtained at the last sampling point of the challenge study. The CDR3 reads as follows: CAWSVAGRETGELFF. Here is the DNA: TGTGCCTGGAGTGTGGCAGGGCGGGAGACCGGGGAGCTGTTTTTT.